This T cell receptor (beta chain) appears in the sequencing data of a study of monozygotic twins with inflammatory bowel disease. In the case of this clonotype: No antigen is known for it.

The CDR3 contains 15 residues. Germline V gene lookup returns CDR1 MNHEY and CDR2 SVGAGI. Addition of UMIs with a 6-nucleotide sample barcode was achieved by template switching. TCRdb reprocessed the 5' RACE reads, with one entry per CDR3 protein and no DNA. The ten top clones account for over 2.5%, within a sample of some 170,000 distinct CDR3 sequences. Per donor, 2 to 2.5 ml of blood was collected and frozen. Study findings and constraints: Those with IBD had lower TCRbeta diversity (inverse Simpson) than their healthy co-twins did. A distinction between different T cell subtypes was not possible.

This sequence joins TRBV6-5 and TRBJ2-3; TCRdb selects TRBD1, and the lack of DNA leaves this call unchecked. This TCR derives from a human donor with ulcerative colitis or Crohn's disease, or a healthy co-twin of an affected twin (not recorded which). The sample was blood. The CDR3 reads CASSPPGRGTYTQYF.